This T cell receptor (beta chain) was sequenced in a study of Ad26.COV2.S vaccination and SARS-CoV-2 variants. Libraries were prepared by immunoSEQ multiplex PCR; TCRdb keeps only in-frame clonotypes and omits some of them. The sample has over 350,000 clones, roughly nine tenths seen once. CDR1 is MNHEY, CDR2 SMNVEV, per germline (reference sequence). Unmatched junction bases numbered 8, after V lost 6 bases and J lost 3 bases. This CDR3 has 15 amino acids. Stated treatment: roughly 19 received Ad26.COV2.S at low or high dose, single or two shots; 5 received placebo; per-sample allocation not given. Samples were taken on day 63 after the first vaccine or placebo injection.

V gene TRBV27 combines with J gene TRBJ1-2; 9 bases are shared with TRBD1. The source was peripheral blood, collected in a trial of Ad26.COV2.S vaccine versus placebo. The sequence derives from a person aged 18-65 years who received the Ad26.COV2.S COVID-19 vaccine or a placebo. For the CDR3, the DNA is TGTGCCAGCAGACTCCGGACAGGGGTTGACTATGGCTACACCTTC. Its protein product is CASRLRTGVDYGYTF.